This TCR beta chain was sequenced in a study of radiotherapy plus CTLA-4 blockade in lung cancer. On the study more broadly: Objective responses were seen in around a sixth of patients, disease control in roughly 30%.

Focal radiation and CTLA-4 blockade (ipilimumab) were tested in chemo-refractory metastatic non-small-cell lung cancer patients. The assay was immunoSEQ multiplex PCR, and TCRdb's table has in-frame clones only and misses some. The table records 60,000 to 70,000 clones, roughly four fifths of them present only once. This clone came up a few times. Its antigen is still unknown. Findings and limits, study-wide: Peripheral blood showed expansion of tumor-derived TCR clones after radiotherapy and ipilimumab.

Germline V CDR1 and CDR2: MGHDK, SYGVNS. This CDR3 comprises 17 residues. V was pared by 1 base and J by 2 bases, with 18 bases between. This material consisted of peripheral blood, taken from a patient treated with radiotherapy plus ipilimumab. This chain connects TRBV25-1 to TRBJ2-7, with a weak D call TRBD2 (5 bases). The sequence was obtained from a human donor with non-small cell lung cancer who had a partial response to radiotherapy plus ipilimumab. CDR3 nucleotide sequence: TGTGCCAGCAGTGAATTAATAGGAGCGGAACACACCTACGAGCAGTACTTC. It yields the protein CASSELIGAEHTYEQYF.